Detailed here is one T cell receptor beta chain. This sample is drawn from a study of cytomegalovirus exposure and HLA in healthy donors. V shed 0 bases and J 1 base; nucleotides not matched to a gene: 8. The germline V gene encodes CDR1 KGHSH and CDR2 LQKENI. The CDR3 runs to 17 residues. PCR primers comprised 60 Vbeta and 13 Jbeta primers. TCRdb keeps only in-frame clones here, not all; method: immunoSEQ multiplex PCR. The repertoire holds over 100,000 clones, with just under 70% as singletons. The gene calls are TRBV18 and TRBJ1-1; the match to TRBD1 covers 7 bases. Sequenced sample: PBMCs. The origin of this receptor is a woman in her seventies in good health and CMV-seropositive. Written as DNA, the CDR3 is TGTGCCAGCTCACCACCGGGCCGGACAGGAGGGAACACTGAAGCTTTCTTT. Its translation is CASSPPGRTGGNTEAFF.